These 26 T cell receptor beta chains came from one sample sequenced in a study of blood T cell repertoires in COVID-19. Measured with immunoSEQ multiplex PCR; TCRdb has only the in-frame clones, and not every one. Of some 130,000 clones listed, more than 85% are singletons. The sequenced material came from peripheral blood. These receptors all come from a man aged 55-75 years with COVID-19, enrolled during active disease.

J is TRBJ2-5 and V is TRBV14, with 7 positions matching TRBD1. V was clipped by 2 bases and J by 0 bases; unmatched bases: 6. In germline, CDR1 is SGHDN, CDR2 FVKESK. The length of the CDR3 is 16 residues. In nucleotides, the CDR3 is TGTGCCAGCAGCCAATATGTCGGGACAGACCAAGAGACCCAGTACTTC. Translation gives CASSQYVGTDQETQYF. The full variable domain, rest sourced from reference TRBV14 and TRBJ2-5, is EAGVTQFPSHSVIEKGQTVTLRCDPISGHDNLYWYRRVMGKEIKFLLHFVKESKQDESGMPNNRFLAERTGGTYSTLKVQPAELEDSGVYFCASSQYVGTDQETQYFGPGTRLLVL.

This sequence joins TRBV24-1 and TRBJ2-3; 9 bases map to TRBD1. The germline V gene has CDR1 KGHDR and CDR2 SFDVKD. There are 18 residues in the CDR3. Trimming cost V 4 bases and J 2 bases; bases outside gene matches: 12. CDR3 sequence reads: CATSDRDPGQGPTDTQYF. For the CDR3, the DNA is TGTGCCACCAGTGACCGAGATCCGGGACAGGGACCCACAGATACGCAGTATTTT.

The chain recombines TRBV27 with TRBJ1-6, with 9 bases that match TRBD1. Looked up from germline, CDR1 is MNHEY and CDR2 is SMNVEV (reference sequence). J gave up 7 bases and V 5 bases, and 6 bases lay outside the gene matches. CDR3 size: 15 residues. CDR3 residues: CASSAGTGRNSPLHF. CDR3 nucleotide sequence: TGTGCCAGCAGTGCCGGGACAGGGAGGAATTCACCCCTCCACTTT.

The rearrangement links TRBV7-3 to TRBJ2-2, with TRBD1 matching over 7 bases. CDR1 is SGHTA and CDR2 is FQGTGA in the germline V gene. The CDR3 spans 15 residues. Trimming at V came to 5 bases and at J to 0 bases, leaving 3 bases not matched to a gene. As DNA, the CDR3 is TGTGCCAGCAGCGGGACAGCTTCGAACACCGGGGAGCTGTTTTTT. Translated: CASSGTASNTGELFF.

This chain uses TRBV6-2 or TRBV6-3 with TRBJ2-3, with 12 bases identical to TRBD2. The J segment lost 4 bases and the V segment lost 6 bases, leaving 5 bases of the junction unmatched. This CDR3 has 15 residues. CDR1 is MNHEY, CDR2 SVGEGT, per germline. The CDR3, as DNA: TGTGCCAGCAGCCTAGGGACTAGCGGGCCAGATACGCAGTATTTT. Amino acid sequence: CASSLGTSGPDTQYF.

This chain connects TRBV15 to TRBJ1-6; TRBD1 is a possible D gene (5 bases). The CDR3 sequence is 13 residues long. Germline CDR1 LNHNV, CDR2 YYDKDF (reference sequence). Trimming pared 5 bases from V and 6 bases from J, leaving 8 bases between. CDR3 in amino acids: CATSGHINSPLHF. CDR3 DNA sequence: TGTGCCACCAGCGGACACATTAATTCACCCCTCCACTTT.

The chain has TRBV4-2 and TRBJ1-4; D not certain. This CDR3 region has 18 residues. V was shortened by 1 base and J by 0 bases, with 15 bases between the two germline ends. Germline values: CDR1 LGHNA, CDR2 YNFKEQ. CDR3 DNA: TGTGCCAGCAGCCAAGGTCAGCAAGCGCTTGCAACTAATGAAAAACTGTTTTTT. The encoded protein is CASSQGQQALATNEKLFF.

This clone was observed once. The gene calls are TRBV19 and TRBJ1-2; D is undetermined. The germline CDR1 and CDR2 sequences are LNHDA and SQIVND (reference sequence). The CDR3 covers 15 residues. Deletions cut 1 base from V and 6 bases from J, with 15 bases between. The CDR3, as DNA: TGTGCCAGTAGTATAGGGGGAGACATGTCCGATGGCTACACCTTC. Translation gives CASSIGGDMSDGYTF. Filled out from reference TRBV19 and TRBJ1-2, the complete variable domain reads DGGITQSPKYLFRKEGQNVTLSCEQNLNHDAMYWYRQDPGQGLRLIYYSQIVNDFQKGDIAEGYSVSREKKESFPLTVTSAQKNPTAFYLCASSIGGDMSDGYTFGSGTRLTVV.

This chain uses TRBV9 with TRBJ2-3; 12 bases line up with TRBD2. The CDR3 spans 17 residues. V was clipped by 3 bases and J by 0 bases; unmatched bases: 5. Per germline, CDR1 SGDLS and CDR2 YYNGEE. DNA of the CDR3: TGTGCCAGCAGCGCTGGACTAGCGGGGTCTAGCACAGATACGCAGTATTTT. It is translated as CASSAGLAGSSTDTQYF.

The chain has TRBV19 and TRBJ2-5; 15 bases fit TRBD2. The CDR3 extends over 18 amino acids. Germline CDR1 is LNHDA and CDR2 is SQIVND (reference sequence). The junction had 11 bases not matched to a gene; V was cut back by 5 bases and J by 4 bases. This CDR3 is CASSPIGTSGGWTETQYF. The CDR3 DNA sequence: TGTGCCAGTAGTCCTATCGGGACTAGCGGGGGGTGGACAGAGACCCAGTACTTC.

This chain uses TRBV19 with TRBJ1-5, with 8 bases that match TRBD1. Germline V gene sequence: CDR1 LNHDA, CDR2 SQIVND (reference sequence). There are 16 residues in the CDR3. V lost 3 bases and J lost 6; bases outside the gene matches: 10. In DNA, the CDR3 is TGTGCCAGTAGTATTGGAGGGCCGCAGGGGGCTCAGCCCCAGCATTTT. Protein sequence: CASSIGGPQGAQPQHF.

The chain uses TRBV6-4 and TRBJ2-3; D gene uncertain. Trimming removed 4 bases from V and 1 base from J, with 6 bases in between. The CDR3 is 13 residues long. CDR1 is MRHNA and CDR2 is SNTAGT in the germline V gene. The CDR3 spells CASSAQGTDTQYF. DNA for the CDR3: TGTGCCAGCAGTGCCCAGGGCACAGATACGCAGTATTTT.

V gene TRBV12-3 or TRBV12-4 combines with J gene TRBJ1-1; D is uncertain. Between the trimmed V and J ends, which lost 3 bases and 0 bases, there was a span of 5 bases. The CDR3 runs 13 residues. CDR3 coding DNA: TGTGCCAGCAGTTTTGAGGTGAACACTGAAGCTTTCTTT. Translated: CASSFEVNTEAFF.

Worth noting for this clone: Other DNA variants within this sample encode the same CDR3. The chain combines TRBV4-1 with TRBJ2-2, with TRBD1 as a possible D gene (5 bases). CDR1 is MGHRA, CDR2 YSYEKL, per germline. There are 14 residues in the CDR3. V gave up 0 bases and J gave up 5 bases, with 7 bases separating them. The CDR3 DNA sequence: TGCGCCAGCAGCCAAGACCCAGGGACCGGGGAGCTGTTTTTT. Protein sequence: CASSQDPGTGELFF.

The CDR3 is CATGSYNSPLHF. The CDR3 nucleotides read TGTGCCACTGGGAGCTATAATTCACCCCTCCACTTT. The V and J genes are TRBV19 and TRBJ1-6; the D is unclear. Germline V gives CDR1 LNHDA, CDR2 SQIVND (reference sequence). This CDR3 contains 12 residues. The ends were cut back, 10 bases at V and 3 bases at J, with 7 bases in the middle.

The chain joins TRBV10-3 to TRBJ1-1; D ambiguous. Germline lookup yields CDR1 ENHRY and CDR2 SYGVKD. The V end was cut by 0 bases, the J end by 3 bases, with 11 bases between. CDR3 length: 15 amino acids. CDR3 sequence reads: CAISESGGSDTEAFF. The CDR3 DNA reads TGTGCCATCAGTGAGTCGGGAGGATCGGACACTGAAGCTTTCTTT.

The rearrangement links TRBV5-4 to TRBJ2-7; D remains ambiguous. Germline V lookup: CDR1 SGHNT, CDR2 YYREEE (reference sequence). The CDR3 consists of 14 residues. The V and J ends lost 1 base and 0 bases respectively, with 8 bases between them. In nucleotides, the CDR3 is TGTGCCAGCAGCTTGTTCGACACCTCCTACGAGCAGTACTTC. Translation: CASSLFDTSYEQYF.

This clone was counted a single time. This chain connects TRBV19 to TRBJ1-4; 7 positions match TRBD1. The CDR3 loop spans 15 amino acids. The trim removed 4 bases at V and 0 bases at J, leaving 2 bases unmatched. Germline-derived CDR1 and CDR2 are LNHDA and SQIVND (reference sequence). The CDR3 loop reads CASSTGTATNEKLFF. The CDR3 region has the DNA TGTGCCAGTAGTACCGGGACAGCAACTAATGAAAAACTGTTTTTT.

This sequence joins TRBV4-1 and TRBJ1-1; 7 bases are shared with TRBD1. This CDR3 is 15 amino acids long. The J segment lost 1 base and the V segment lost 0 bases, leaving 2 bases of the junction unmatched. Germline-derived CDR1 and CDR2 are MGHRA and YSYEKL. The CDR3 reads CASSQEAGGNTEAFF. As DNA, the CDR3 is TGCGCCAGCAGCCAAGAGGCAGGGGGGAACACTGAAGCTTTCTTT.

This clone was recorded only once. The chain links TRBV4-1 to TRBJ1-3, with D possibly TRBD1 on 5 matching bases. V was clipped by 3 bases and J by 0 bases, with 12 bases between them. The CDR3 loop spans 16 amino acids. Germline CDR1 and CDR2: MGHRA and YSYEKL. Here the CDR3 reads CASSHAQVFSGNTIYF. CDR3 bases: TGCGCCAGCAGCCACGCACAGGTCTTCTCTGGAAACACCATATATTTT.

This clone showed up just a few times. DNA of the CDR3: TGTGCCAGCAGCTCCAACCCGGGACAGGTGTTAGAGACCCAGTACTTC. Translating it yields CASSSNPGQVLETQYF. The rearrangement joins TRBV7-2 to TRBJ2-5; TRBD1 aligns across 8 bases. V dropped 4 bases and J dropped 4; count of bases not matched to a gene: 11. This CDR3 comprises 16 residues. Germline assignment: CDR1 SGHTA and CDR2 FQGNSA.

This chain links TRBV6-5 with TRBJ1-2; D possibly corresponds to TRBD1 (6 bases). Germline CDR1 reads MNHEY; CDR2 reads SVGAGI. Trimming left V 6 bases short and J 14 bases short, with 22 bases between. The CDR3 is made up of 13 amino acids. CDR3 residues: CASRLQGPYAQTF. For the CDR3, the DNA is TGTGCCAGCAGACTACAGGGCCCCTATGCTCAAACCTTC.

This chain uses TRBV5-1 with TRBJ1-5; perhaps TRBD1 as D (6 bases). V was cut by 2 bases and J by 3 bases, with 9 bases left in between. In germline, CDR1 is SGHRS, CDR2 YFSETQ. The CDR3 length is 14 residues. The CDR3 coding sequence is TGCGCCAGCAGCTTAGGGGGAGCCAATCAGCCCCAGCATTTT. The encoded protein is CASSLGGANQPQHF.

As DNA, the CDR3 is TGTGCCAGCAGTTTATACCAGAGGCAATCATATCCCCAGCATTTT. Its protein product is CASSLYQRQSYPQHF. The rearrangement links TRBV28 to TRBJ1-5; no clear D gene. Trimming cost V 1 base and J 10 bases, with 17 bases left between them. The length of the CDR3 is 15 residues. Germline CDR1 and CDR2: MDHEN and SYDVKM.

The V and J genes are TRBV6-6 and TRBJ2-3, with 13 bases matching TRBD2. The CDR3 loop spans 16 amino acids. Per the germline V gene, CDR1 is MNHNY and CDR2 is SVGAGI (reference sequence). V gave up 7 bases and J gave up 3 bases; unmatched junction bases: 7. CDR3: CASTYPGLAGTDTQYF. CDR3 nucleotide sequence: TGTGCCAGCACCTACCCGGGACTAGCGGGGACAGATACGCAGTATTTT.

The sample holds a few counts of this clone. The V gene is TRBV6-2 or TRBV6-3, the J gene TRBJ2-7, with D unclear. V gave up 0 bases and J gave up 3 bases, with 15 bases separating them. The CDR3 is 16 residues long. The V gene's germline CDR1 is MNHEY and CDR2 SVGEGT. The CDR3 loop reads CASSYSRSSNHYEQYF. The CDR3, as DNA: TGTGCCAGCAGTTACTCCCGTTCATCTAACCACTACGAGCAGTACTTC.